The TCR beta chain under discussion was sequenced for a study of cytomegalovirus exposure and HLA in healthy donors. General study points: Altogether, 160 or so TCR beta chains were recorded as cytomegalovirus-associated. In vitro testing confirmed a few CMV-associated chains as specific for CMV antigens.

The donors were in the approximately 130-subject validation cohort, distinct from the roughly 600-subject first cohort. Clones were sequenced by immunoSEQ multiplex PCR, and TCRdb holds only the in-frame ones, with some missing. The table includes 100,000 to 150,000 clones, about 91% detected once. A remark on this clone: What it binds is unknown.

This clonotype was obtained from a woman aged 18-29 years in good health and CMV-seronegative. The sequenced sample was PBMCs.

In DNA, the CDR3 is TGTGCCAGCAGCAAAGATCAGGAGGGCATGAACACTGAAGCTTTCTTT. As protein: CASSKDQEGMNTEAFF. The V gene is TRBV21-1, the J gene TRBJ1-1. TRBV21-1 corresponds to a pseudogene. The CDR3 length is 16 residues.